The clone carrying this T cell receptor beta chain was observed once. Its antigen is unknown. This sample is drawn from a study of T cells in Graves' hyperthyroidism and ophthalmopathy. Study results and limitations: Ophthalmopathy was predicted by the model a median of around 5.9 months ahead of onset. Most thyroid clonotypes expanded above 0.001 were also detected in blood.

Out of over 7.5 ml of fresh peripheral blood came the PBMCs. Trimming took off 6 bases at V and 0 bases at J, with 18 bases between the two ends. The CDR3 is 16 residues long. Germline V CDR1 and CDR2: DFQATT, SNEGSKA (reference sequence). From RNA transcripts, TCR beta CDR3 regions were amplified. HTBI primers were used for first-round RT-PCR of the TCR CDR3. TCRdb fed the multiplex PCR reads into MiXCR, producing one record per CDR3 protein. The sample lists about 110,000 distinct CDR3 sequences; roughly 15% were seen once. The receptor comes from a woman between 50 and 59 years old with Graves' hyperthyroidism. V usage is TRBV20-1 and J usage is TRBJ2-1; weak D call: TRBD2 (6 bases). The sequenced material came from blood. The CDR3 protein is CSATKISGSSYNEQFF. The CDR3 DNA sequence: TGCAGTGCGACAAAGATTAGCGGCAGCTCCTACAATGAGCAGTTCTTC.